The rows below give T cell receptor beta chains drawn from one sample of a study of type 1 and type 2 diabetes patients. TCRdb re-analysed the multiplex PCR reads in MiXCR, keeping a single row per CDR3 protein. The table shows around 300,000 distinct CDR3 sequences, with over 45% occurring only once. Sequenced input: peripheral blood mononuclear cells (PBMCs). These receptors all stem from a young man with type 2 diabetes. Each CDR3 is given with its conserved first and last residue. Each record gives: J gene, D gene, V gene, clone size, CDR3 protein, CDR3 DNA. D genes are given only for firm matches. Size tells how often a clone was seen (once, few, many) or the class of an expanded clone, and some rows leave it out.

>TRBJ2-1|.|TRBV15|few
CATSRARAGDNEQFF
TGTGCCACCAGCAGAGCCCGGGCAGGCGACAATGAGCAGTTCTTC
>TRBJ1-4|TRBD1|TRBV6-6|.
CASSMDRGNEKLFF
TGTGCCAGCAGTATGGACAGGGGAAATGAAAAACTGTTTTTT
>TRBJ1-6|.|TRBV7-8|.
CASSLEGGGGVGNSPLHF
TGTGCCAGCAGCTTAGAGGGAGGCGGGGGTGTAGGTAATTCACCCCTCCACTTT
>TRBJ1-2|TRBD1|TRBV15|.
CATSSTGANYGYTF
TGTGCCACCAGCAGCACAGGGGCCAACTATGGCTACACCTTC
>TRBJ2-1|TRBD1|TRBV5-4|.
CASSLEGQAYNEQFF
TGTGCCAGCAGCTTGGAAGGACAGGCTTACAATGAGCAGTTCTTC
>TRBJ1-1|TRBD1|TRBV2|many
CANPGDRDTEAFF
TGTGCCAATCCCGGGGACAGGGACACTGAAGCTTTCTTT
>TRBJ2-6|.|TRBV19|.
CASSRGRDSGANVLTF
TGTGCCAGTAGTAGGGGAAGGGACTCTGGGGCCAACGTCCTGACTTTC
>TRBJ1-5|.|TRBV6-6|.
CASSSGAVQPQHF
TGTGCCAGCAGTTCGGGGGCAGTTCAGCCCCAGCATTTT
>TRBJ1-2|TRBD1|TRBV29-1|few
CSDGRQGGSYGYTF
TGCAGCGACGGCAGACAGGGCGGGAGCTATGGCTACACCTTC
>TRBJ1-2|.|TRBV7-2|few
CASSQTGNYGYTF
TGTGCCAGCAGCCAGACAGGAAACTATGGCTACACCTTC
>TRBJ2-4|.|TRBV10-2|few
CASADSLAKNIQYF
TGCGCCAGCGCGGACTCCCTAGCCAAAAACATTCAGTACTTC
>TRBJ2-7|TRBD1|TRBV7-8|.
CASSVLGAGTGDYEQCF
TGTGCCAGCAGCGTACTTGGGGCCGGGACAGGGGACTACGAGCAGTGCTTC
>TRBJ2-7|TRBD1|TRBV7-8|.
CASSFTTGLGEQYF
TGTGCCAGCAGCTTTACGACAGGGTTAGGCGAGCAGTACTTC
>TRBJ2-6|.|TRBV2|.
CACQGWGSGANVLTF
TGTGCCTGTCAGGGATGGGGCTCTGGGGCCAACGTCCTGACTTTC
>TRBJ2-3|TRBD2|TRBV13|.
CASSLTGTSGLSDTQYF
TGTGCCAGCAGCTTAACAGGAACTAGCGGCCTGTCGGATACGCAGTATTTT
>TRBJ1-2|TRBD1|TRBV2|.
CASRDFGQGSYTF
TGTGCCAGCAGGGACTTCGGACAGGGTAGCTACACCTTC
>TRBJ2-7|.|TRBV28|few
CASSSTQGYEQYF
TGTGCCAGCAGCTCGACCCAGGGCTACGAGCAGTACTTC
>TRBJ1-2|.|TRBV30|few
CAWSVVPNYGYTF
TGTGCCTGGAGTGTTGTCCCGAACTATGGCTACACCTTC
>TRBJ2-1|TRBD2|TRBV24-1|few
CATSRSGVYNEQFF
TGTGCCACCAGTAGGAGCGGGGTCTACAATGAGCAGTTCTTC
>TRBJ2-7|TRBD1|TRBV5-5|.
CASSLWTGEDEQYF
TGTGCCAGCAGCTTATGGACAGGGGAGGACGAGCAGTACTTC
>TRBJ2-7|.|TRBV10-3|.
CAISDVGHGTDEQYF
TGTGCCATCAGTGATGTGGGACACGGGACGGACGAGCAGTACTTC
>TRBJ2-2|TRBD2|TRBV10-1|.
CASSVDGRESGELFF
TGCGCCAGCAGTGTCGACGGGAGGGAATCCGGGGAGCTGTTTTTT
>TRBJ1-4|TRBD1|TRBV15|.
CATSRAFRDRGKLFF
TGTGCCACCAGCAGGGCTTTCCGGGACAGAGGAAAACTGTTTTTT
>TRBJ2-1|TRBD2|TRBV29-1|once
CSVGTSGYNEQFF
TGCAGCGTAGGGACTAGCGGGTACAATGAGCAGTTCTTC
>TRBJ1-4|.|TRBV5-1|.
CASSRDSATNEKLFF
TGCGCCAGCAGCCGTGACAGTGCAACTAATGAAAAACTGTTTTTT
>TRBJ2-2|.|TRBV30|many
CAWELPSENTGELFF
TGTGCCTGGGAATTGCCAAGCGAAAACACCGGGGAGCTGTTTTTT
>TRBJ2-7|TRBD1|TRBV20-1|few
CSATPGGLYEQYF
TGCAGTGCTACCCCAGGGGGCCTGTACGAGCAGTACTTC
>TRBJ2-3|.|TRBV27|once
CASSASPFLDTQYF
TGTGCCAGCAGTGCGTCCCCCTTCTTGGATACGCAGTATTTT
>TRBJ1-2|TRBD1|TRBV29-1|.
CSVPINRGHGGYTF
TGCAGCGTTCCGATTAACAGGGGACATGGTGGCTACACCTTC
>TRBJ1-6|TRBD1|TRBV19|once
CASTLTGITYNSPLHF
TGTGCCAGTACCCTGACAGGGATCACCTATAATTCACCCCTCCACTTT
>TRBJ1-6|TRBD1|TRBV7-9|few
CASSYGTGVNSPLHF
TGTGCCAGCAGCTACGGGACAGGGGTCAATTCACCCCTCCACTTT
>TRBJ2-7|.|TRBV7-9|.
CASSLWRGYEQYF
TGTGCCAGCAGCTTATGGCGGGGTTACGAGCAGTACTTC
>TRBJ2-7|TRBD1|TRBV28|.
CASTLDRGRGQYF
TGTGCCAGCACATTAGACAGGGGGCGCGGGCAGTACTTC
>TRBJ2-2|.|TRBV7-8|few
CASSPPHGQSPNTGELFF
TGTGCCAGCAGCCCACCCCACGGACAGTCTCCGAACACCGGGGAGCTGTTTTTT
>TRBJ1-2|.|TRBV20-1|few
CSASSGERAYGYTF
TGCAGTGCTAGCTCGGGCGAACGTGCCTATGGCTACACCTTC
>TRBJ2-3|TRBD2|TRBV15|.
CATSSTSELADTQYF
TGTGCCACCAGCTCCACTAGCGAGTTGGCCGATACGCAGTATTTT
>TRBJ1-6|.|TRBV6-6|few
CASSYRDSYNSPLHF
TGTGCCAGCAGTTACAGGGATTCCTATAATTCACCCCTCCACTTT
>TRBJ1-2|.|TRBV7-2|few
CASRIANYGYTF
TGTGCCAGCAGAATAGCTAACTATGGCTACACCTTC
>TRBJ1-1|.|TRBV20-1|.
CSPRKAGGTEAFF
TGCAGTCCCCGCAAAGCCGGGGGCACTGAAGCTTTCTTT
>TRBJ2-7|.|TRBV7-8|once
CASSAGAGSYEQYF
TGTGCCAGCAGCGCAGGGGCAGGCAGCTACGAGCAGTACTTC
>TRBJ2-3|TRBD2|TRBV9|few
CASSRTSGHSDTQYF
TGTGCCAGCAGCAGGACTAGCGGGCATTCGGATACGCAGTATTTT
>TRBJ2-3|TRBD1|TRBV7-2|.
CASTGQAVTDTQYF
TGTGCCAGCACCGGACAGGCGGTCACAGATACGCAGTATTTT
>TRBJ2-1|.|TRBV6-1|.
CASSARLSSYNEQFF
TGTGCCAGCAGCGCTAGACTTAGCTCCTACAATGAGCAGTTCTTC
>TRBJ2-1|.|TRBV2|once
CASSEDSGNEQFF
TGTGCCAGCAGTGAGGATAGCGGCAATGAGCAGTTCTTC
>TRBJ1-2|.|TRBV7-3|few
CASSLISGTGYTF
TGTGCCAGCAGCTTAATATCTGGGACGGGCTACACCTTC
>TRBJ1-2|.|TRBV7-2|.
CASSLAWGYTF
TGTGCCAGCAGCTTAGCCTGGGGCTACACCTTC
>TRBJ1-1|.|TRBV29-1|.
CSALRGLGAFF
TGCAGCGCCCTTCGGGGACTAGGGGCTTTCTTT
>TRBJ2-5|TRBD1|TRBV15|few
CATSTGQGGQETQYF
TGTGCCACCAGCACTGGACAGGGAGGCCAAGAGACCCAGTACTTC